This T cell receptor beta chain was retrieved from a study of blood T cells in healthy people across ages. The CDR3 is made up of 14 amino acids. The trim removed 3 bases at V and 2 bases at J, leaving 7 bases unmatched. Germline CDR1 and CDR2: DFQATT and SNEGSKA (reference sequence). A J-beta primer mix and a sample-barcoded 5' primer were used in a second PCR of about 7 to 12 cycles. CDR3-containing paired-end reads numbered at least 2.5 million in each sample. A single record per CDR3 protein comes from TCRdb applying MiXCR to the 5' RACE reads. The sample shows approximately 670,000 distinct CDR3 sequences, around 43% of them seen only once. This clonotype came up many times. The antigen is not known. Study results and caveats: Age showed a roughly linear inverse relationship with TCR beta diversity per million T cells.

The sample consisted of blood. The chain combines TRBV20-1 with TRBJ2-7, with 7 bases fitting TRBD1. The TCR was taken from a man at least 80 years old in good health. The DNA of the CDR3 is TGCAGTGCTAGTCCGGGACAGCTGACCTACGAGCAGTACTTC. It specifies CSASPGQLTYEQYF.